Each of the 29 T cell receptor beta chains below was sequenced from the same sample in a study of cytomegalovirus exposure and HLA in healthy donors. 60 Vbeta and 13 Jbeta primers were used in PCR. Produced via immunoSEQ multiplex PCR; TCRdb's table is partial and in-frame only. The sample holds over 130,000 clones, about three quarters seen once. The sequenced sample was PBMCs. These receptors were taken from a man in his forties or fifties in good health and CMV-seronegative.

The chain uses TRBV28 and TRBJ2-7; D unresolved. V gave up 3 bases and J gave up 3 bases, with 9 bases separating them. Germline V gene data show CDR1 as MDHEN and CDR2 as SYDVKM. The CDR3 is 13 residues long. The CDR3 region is CASSLPPLYEQYF. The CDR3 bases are TGTGCCAGCAGTTTGCCTCCACTCTACGAGCAGTACTTC.

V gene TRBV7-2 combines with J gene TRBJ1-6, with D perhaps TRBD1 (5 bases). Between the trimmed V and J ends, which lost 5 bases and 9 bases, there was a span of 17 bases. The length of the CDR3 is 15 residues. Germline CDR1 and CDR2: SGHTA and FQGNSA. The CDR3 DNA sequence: TGTGCCAGCAGCCCAGCACCGCAGGGCGGTTCACCCCTCCACTTT. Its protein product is CASSPAPQGGSPLHF.

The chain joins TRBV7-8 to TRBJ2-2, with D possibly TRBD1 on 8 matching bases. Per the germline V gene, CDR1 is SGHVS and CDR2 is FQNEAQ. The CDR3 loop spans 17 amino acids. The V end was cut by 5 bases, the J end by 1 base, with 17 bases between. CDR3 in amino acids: CASSTRTGTMNTGELFF. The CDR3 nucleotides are TGTGCCAGCAGCACCAGGACAGGGACTATGAACACCGGGGAGCTGTTTTTT.

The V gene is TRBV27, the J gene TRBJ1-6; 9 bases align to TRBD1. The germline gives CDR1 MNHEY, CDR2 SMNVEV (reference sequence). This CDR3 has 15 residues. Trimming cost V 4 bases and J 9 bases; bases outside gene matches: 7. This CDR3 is CASSSDRGMGSPLHF. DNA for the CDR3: TGTGCCAGCAGTTCGGACAGGGGAATGGGTTCACCCCTCCACTTT.

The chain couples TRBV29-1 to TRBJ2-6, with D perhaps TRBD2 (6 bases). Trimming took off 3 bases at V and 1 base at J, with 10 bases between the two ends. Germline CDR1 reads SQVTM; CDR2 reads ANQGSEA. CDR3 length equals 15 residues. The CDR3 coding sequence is TGCAGCGTTGAGGGGGGAGCTTCTGGGGCCAACGTCCTGACTTTC. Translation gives CSVEGGASGANVLTF.

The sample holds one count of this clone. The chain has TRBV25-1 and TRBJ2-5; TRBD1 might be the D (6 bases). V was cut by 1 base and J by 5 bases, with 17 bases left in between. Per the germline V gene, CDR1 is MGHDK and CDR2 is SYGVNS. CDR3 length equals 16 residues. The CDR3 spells CASSEFGDKGPETQYF. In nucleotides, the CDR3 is TGTGCCAGCAGTGAATTTGGGGACAAGGGACCGGAGACCCAGTACTTC.

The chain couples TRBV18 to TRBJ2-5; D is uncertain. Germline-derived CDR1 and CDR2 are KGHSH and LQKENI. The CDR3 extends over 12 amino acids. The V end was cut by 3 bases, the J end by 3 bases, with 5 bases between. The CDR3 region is CASSPSKETQYF. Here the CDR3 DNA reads TGTGCCAGCTCACCTTCCAAAGAGACCCAGTACTTC.

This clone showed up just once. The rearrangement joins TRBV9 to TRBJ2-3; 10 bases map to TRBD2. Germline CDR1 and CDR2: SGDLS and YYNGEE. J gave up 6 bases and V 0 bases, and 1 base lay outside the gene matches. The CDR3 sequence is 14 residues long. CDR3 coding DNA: TGTGCCAGCAGCGTAGAGGGACTAGCGGATACGCAGTATTTT. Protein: CASSVEGLADTQYF.

The CDR3 protein is CAGKGGTGTYEQYF. DNA for the CDR3: TGTGCCGGCAAAGGAGGGACAGGGACCTACGAGCAGTACTTC. The chain uses TRBV30 and TRBJ2-7; 9 bases fit TRBD1. V gave up 8 bases and J gave up 2 bases; unmatched junction bases: 10. Germline V gene lookup returns CDR1 GTSNPN and CDR2 SVGIG (reference sequence). The CDR3 has 14 residues.

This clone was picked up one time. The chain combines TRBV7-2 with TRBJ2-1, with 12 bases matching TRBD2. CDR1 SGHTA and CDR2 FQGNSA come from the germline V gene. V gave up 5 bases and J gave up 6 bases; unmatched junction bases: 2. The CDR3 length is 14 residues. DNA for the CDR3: TGTGCCAGCAGCCGACTAGCGGGAGTCAATGAGCAGTTCTTC. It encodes CASSRLAGVNEQFF.

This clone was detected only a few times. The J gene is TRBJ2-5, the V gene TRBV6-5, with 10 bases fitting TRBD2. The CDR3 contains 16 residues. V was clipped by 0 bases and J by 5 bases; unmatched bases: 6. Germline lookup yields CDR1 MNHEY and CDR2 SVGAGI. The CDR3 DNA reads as TGTGCCAGCAGTTACTCGAGCGGGGGGGCCTGGGAGACCCAGTACTTC. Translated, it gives CASSYSSGGAWETQYF.

This CDR3 is CASTRGTSGNIDEQFF. The CDR3 DNA sequence: TGTGCCAGCACCCGGGGAACTAGCGGTAACATTGATGAGCAGTTCTTC. The chain uses TRBV28 and TRBJ2-1; 8 bases align to TRBD2. CDR1 and CDR2 from the germline V gene are MDHEN and SYDVKM. With V trimmed by 7 bases and J by 8 bases, 16 bases remained unmatched. This CDR3 is built from 16 residues.

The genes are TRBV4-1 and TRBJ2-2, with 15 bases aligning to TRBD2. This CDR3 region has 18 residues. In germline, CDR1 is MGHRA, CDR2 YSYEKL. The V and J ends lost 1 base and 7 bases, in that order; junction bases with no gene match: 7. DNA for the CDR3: TGCGCCAGCAGCCAAGTCGGACTAGCGGGGGGGCCTTTCGGGGAGCTGTTTTTT. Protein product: CASSQVGLAGGPFGELFF.

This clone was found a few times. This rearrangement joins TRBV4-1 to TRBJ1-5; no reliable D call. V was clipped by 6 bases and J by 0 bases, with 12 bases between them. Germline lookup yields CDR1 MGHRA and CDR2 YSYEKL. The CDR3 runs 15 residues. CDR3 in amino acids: CASRHDLGSNQPQHF. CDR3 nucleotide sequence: TGCGCCAGCAGACACGACTTAGGTAGCAATCAGCCCCAGCATTTT.

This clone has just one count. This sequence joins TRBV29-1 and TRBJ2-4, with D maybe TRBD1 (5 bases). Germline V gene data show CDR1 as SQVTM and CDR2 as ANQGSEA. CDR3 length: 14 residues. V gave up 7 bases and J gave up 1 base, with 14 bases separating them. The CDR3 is CSAVKGIAKNIQYF. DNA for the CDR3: TGCAGCGCCGTCAAGGGGATCGCCAAAAACATTCAGTACTTC. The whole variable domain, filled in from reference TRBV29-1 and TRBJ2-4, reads SAVISQKPSRDICQRGTSLTIQCQVDSQVTMMFWYRQQPGQSLTLIATANQGSEATYESGFVIDKFPISRPNLTFSTLTVSNMSPEDSSIYLCSAVKGIAKNIQYFGAGTRLSVL.

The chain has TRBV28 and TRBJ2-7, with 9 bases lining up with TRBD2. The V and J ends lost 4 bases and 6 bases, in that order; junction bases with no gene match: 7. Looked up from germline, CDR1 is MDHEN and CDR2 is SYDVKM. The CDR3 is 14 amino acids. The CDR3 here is CASSSQRGVREQYF. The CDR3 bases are TGTGCCAGCAGTTCGCAGCGGGGGGTACGCGAGCAGTACTTC.

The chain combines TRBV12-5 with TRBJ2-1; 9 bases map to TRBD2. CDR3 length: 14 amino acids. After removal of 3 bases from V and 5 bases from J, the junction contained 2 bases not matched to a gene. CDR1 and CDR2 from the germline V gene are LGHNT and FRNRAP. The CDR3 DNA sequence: TGTGCTAGTGGTTTTAGCGGGGGCAACAATGAGCAGTTCTTC. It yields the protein CASGFSGGNNEQFF.

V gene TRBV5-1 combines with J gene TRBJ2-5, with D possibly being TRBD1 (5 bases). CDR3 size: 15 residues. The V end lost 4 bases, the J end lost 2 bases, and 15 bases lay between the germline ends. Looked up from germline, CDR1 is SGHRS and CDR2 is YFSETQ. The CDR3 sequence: CASSPTAGNQETQYF. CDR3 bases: TGCGCCAGCAGCCCGACCGCAGGGAATCAAGAGACCCAGTACTTC.

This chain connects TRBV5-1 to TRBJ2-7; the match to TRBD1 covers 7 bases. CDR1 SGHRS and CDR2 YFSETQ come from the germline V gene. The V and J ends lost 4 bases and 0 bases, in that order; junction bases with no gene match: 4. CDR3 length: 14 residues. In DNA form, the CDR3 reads TGCGCCAGCAGCCACGACAGGGTCTCCTACGAGCAGTACTTC. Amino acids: CASSHDRVSYEQYF.

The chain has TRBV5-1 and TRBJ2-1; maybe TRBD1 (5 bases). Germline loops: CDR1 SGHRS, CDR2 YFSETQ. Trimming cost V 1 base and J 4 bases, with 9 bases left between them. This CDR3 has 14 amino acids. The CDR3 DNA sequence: TGCGCCAGCAGCTTGTCGGCAGGGTACAATGAGCAGTTCTTC. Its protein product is CASSLSAGYNEQFF.

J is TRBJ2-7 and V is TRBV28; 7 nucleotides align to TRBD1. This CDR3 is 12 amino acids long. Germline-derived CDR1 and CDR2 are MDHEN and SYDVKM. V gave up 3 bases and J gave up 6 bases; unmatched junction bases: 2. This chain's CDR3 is CASSLTGREQYF. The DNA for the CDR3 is TGTGCCAGCAGTTTGACAGGGCGCGAGCAGTACTTC.

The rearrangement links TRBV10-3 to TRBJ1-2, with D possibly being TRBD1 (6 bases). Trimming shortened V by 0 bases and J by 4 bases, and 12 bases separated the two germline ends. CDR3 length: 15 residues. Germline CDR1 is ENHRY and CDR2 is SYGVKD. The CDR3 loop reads CAISESQGTPYGYTF. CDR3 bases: TGTGCCATCAGTGAGTCACAGGGTACCCCCTATGGCTACACCTTC.

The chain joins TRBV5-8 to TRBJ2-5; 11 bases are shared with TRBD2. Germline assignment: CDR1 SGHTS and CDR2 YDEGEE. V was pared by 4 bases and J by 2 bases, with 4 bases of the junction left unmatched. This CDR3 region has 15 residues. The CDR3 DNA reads TGTGCCAGCAGCCGTACTAGCGGGGGACAAGAGACCCAGTACTTC. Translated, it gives CASSRTSGGQETQYF. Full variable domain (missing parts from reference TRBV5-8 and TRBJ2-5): EAGVTQSPTHLIKTRGQQATLRCSPISGHTSVYWYQQALGLGLQFLLWYDEGEERNRGNFPPRFSGRQFPNYSSELNVNALELEDSALYLCASSRTSGGQETQYFGPGTRLLVL.

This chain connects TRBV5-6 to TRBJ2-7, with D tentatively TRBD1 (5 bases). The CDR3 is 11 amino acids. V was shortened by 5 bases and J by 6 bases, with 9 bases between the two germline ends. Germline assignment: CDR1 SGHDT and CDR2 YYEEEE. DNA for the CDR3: TGTGCCAGCAGTTTAGACAGCGAGCAGTACTTC. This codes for CASSLDSEQYF.

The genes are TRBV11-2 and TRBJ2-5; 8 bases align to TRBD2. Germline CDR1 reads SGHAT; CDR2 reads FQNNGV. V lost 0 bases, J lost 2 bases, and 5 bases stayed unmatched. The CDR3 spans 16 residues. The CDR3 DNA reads TGTGCCAGCAGCTTAGACAGGGCTAGCGGGCAAGAGACCCAGTACTTC. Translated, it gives CASSLDRASGQETQYF.

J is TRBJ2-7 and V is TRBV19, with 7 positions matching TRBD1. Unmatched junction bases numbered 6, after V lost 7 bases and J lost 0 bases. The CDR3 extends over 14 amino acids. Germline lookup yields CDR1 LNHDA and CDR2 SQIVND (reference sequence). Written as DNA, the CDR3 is TGTGCCAGTAAGGGACAGCCAAGCTCCTACGAGCAGTACTTC. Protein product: CASKGQPSSYEQYF. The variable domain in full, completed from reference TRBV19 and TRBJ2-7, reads DGGITQSPKYLFRKEGQNVTLSCEQNLNHDAMYWYRQDPGQGLRLIYYSQIVNDFQKGDIAEGYSVSREKKESFPLTVTSAQKNPTAFYLCASKGQPSSYEQYFGPGTRLTVT.

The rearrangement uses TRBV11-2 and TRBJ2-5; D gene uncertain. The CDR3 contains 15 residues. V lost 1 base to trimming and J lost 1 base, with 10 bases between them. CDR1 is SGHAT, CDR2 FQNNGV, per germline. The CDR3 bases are TGTGCCAGCAGCTTAGTCGGGTCAGTCCAAGAGACCCAGTACTTC. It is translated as CASSLVGSVQETQYF.

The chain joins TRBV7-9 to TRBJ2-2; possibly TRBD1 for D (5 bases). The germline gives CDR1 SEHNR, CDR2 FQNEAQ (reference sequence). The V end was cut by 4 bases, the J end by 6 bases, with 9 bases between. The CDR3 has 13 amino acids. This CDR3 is CASSWSGSGELFF. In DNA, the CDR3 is TGTGCCAGCAGCTGGTCAGGGTCCGGGGAGCTGTTTTTT.

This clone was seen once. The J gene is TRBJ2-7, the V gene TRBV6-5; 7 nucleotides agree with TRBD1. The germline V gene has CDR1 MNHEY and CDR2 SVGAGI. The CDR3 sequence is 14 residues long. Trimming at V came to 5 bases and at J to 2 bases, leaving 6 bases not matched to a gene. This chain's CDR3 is CASSPTGQPYEQYF. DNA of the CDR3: TGTGCCAGCAGTCCCACGGGACAGCCCTACGAGCAGTACTTC.